The following is a T cell receptor beta chain sequence with its context. Its antigen is undetermined. These data originate in a study of CD8+ T cells in alopecia areata. Study-level results: Both scalp clonality and the expanded CD8+ clones among the top 100 showed a significant decrease with tofacitinib.

Treatment meaning: oral pan-JAK inhibitor, 5-10 mg twice daily. RNA extraction and reverse transcription yielded cDNA as sequencing template. The repertoire was sequenced with immunoSEQ multiplex PCR; TCRdb's copy has only in-frame clones and lacks some. This sample has about 180,000 clones, with 40% to 65% found just once. This receptor was obtained from a human donor with alopecia areata. Specimen: CD8+ T cells sorted from blood, collected at week 52, from a patient treated with tofacitinib.

CDR3 region: CASSPNGPANYGYTF. CDR3 nucleotides: TGTGCCAGCAGTCCTAACGGGCCGGCAAACTATGGCTACACCTTC. This chain links TRBV7-8 with TRBJ1-2, with D hard to call. Per the germline V gene, CDR1 is SGHVS and CDR2 is FQNEAQ. The CDR3 spans 15 residues. V lost 6 bases and J 2 bases, leaving 16 bases between the germline ends.